The present entry profiles one T cell receptor beta chain with its context. Original data processing: Researchers report that nucleated cell counts were estimated from reference gene primer amplification. Sequencing was performed with immunoSEQ multiplex PCR; in TCRdb, only in-frame clones are kept and a portion is missing. V and J calls plus clone size are reproduced from that table; the DNA served to infer D and trimming. The sample consists of a few hundred thousand clones, more than 90% of them appearing once. The sample belongs to a study of blood T cell repertoires in COVID-19. Study-wide context: The origin of the acute and convalescent COVID-19 samples was the United States, Italy and Spain. In each case, the material was cDNA or gDNA derived from T cells, B-cell-depleted T cells, or PBMCs.

Germline values: CDR1 SGHTA, CDR2 FQGNSA. This CDR3 is built from 14 residues. The germline V and J ends were trimmed by 3 bases and 3 bases, with 11 bases remaining between them. Clinical history as reported by participants underpinned cohort assignment. The sample consisted of PBMCs or T cells enriched from blood (not recorded which). The chain uses TRBV7-2 and TRBJ2-5; D gene uncertain. This sequence originates from a woman between 25 and 40 years old who had recovered from COVID-19. CDR3 sequence reads: CASSFQRLKETQYF. CDR3 DNA sequence: TGTGCCAGCAGCTTTCAACGACTGAAAGAGACCCAGTACTTC.